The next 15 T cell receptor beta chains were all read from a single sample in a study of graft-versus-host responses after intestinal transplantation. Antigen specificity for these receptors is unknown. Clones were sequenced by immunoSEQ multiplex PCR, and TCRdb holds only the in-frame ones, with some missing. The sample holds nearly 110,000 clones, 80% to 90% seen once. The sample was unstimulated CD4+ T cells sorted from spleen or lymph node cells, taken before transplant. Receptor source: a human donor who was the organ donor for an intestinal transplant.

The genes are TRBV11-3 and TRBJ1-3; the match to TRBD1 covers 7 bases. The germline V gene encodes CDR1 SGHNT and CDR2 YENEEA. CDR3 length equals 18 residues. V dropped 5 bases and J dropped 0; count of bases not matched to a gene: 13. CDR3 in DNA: TGTGCCAGCAGCCCAGGGGGGGCCTACAGACGCTCTGGAAACACCATATATTTT. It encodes CASSPGGAYRRSGNTIYF.

The CDR3 region is CAWAGLSTDTQYF. Written as DNA, the CDR3 is TGTGCCTGGGCGGGGCTTAGCACAGATACGCAGTATTTT. V usage is TRBV30 and J usage is TRBJ2-3; tentative D call: TRBD2 (6 bases). The V gene lost 5 bases and the J gene lost 0 bases, with 9 bases spanning the gap. CDR3 length: 13 amino acids. CDR1 and CDR2 from the germline V gene are GTSNPN and SVGIG (reference sequence).

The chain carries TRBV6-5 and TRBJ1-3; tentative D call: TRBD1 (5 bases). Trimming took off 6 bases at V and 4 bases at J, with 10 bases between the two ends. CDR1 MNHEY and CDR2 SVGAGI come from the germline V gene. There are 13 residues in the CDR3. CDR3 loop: CASRPGRGNTIYF. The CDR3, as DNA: TGTGCCAGCAGGCCAGGGAGGGGAAACACCATATATTTT.

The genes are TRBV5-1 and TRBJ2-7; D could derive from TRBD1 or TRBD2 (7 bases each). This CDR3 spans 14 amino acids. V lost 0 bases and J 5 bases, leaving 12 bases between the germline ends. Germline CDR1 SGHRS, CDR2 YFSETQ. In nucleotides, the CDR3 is TGCGCCAGCAGCTTGGGACAGGGAGGGAACGAGCAGTACTTC. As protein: CASSLGQGGNEQYF.

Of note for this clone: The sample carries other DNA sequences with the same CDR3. CDR3 nucleotide sequence: TGCGCCAGCAGCTTTTCAGAGACCCAGTACTTC. Translated, it gives CASSFSETQYF. The chain couples TRBV5-1 to TRBJ2-5; D unclear. Germline V gene data show CDR1 as SGHRS and CDR2 as YFSETQ. V shed 2 bases and J shed 4 bases, with 3 bases lying between them. The length of the CDR3 is 11 residues.

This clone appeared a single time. The CDR3 here is CASSLGDTQYF. As DNA, the CDR3 is TGTGCCAGCAGTTTAGGAGATACGCAGTATTTT. This chain joins TRBV27 and TRBJ2-3; no firm D call. This CDR3 region has 11 residues. The germline V gene has CDR1 MNHEY and CDR2 SMNVEV (reference sequence). Trimming stripped 2 bases from V and 5 bases from J, with 2 bases between.

The CDR3 region has the DNA TGTGCCAGCAGTTCCCCCCGGCGTGGGGCAGGTGAGCAGTACTTC. Translated, it gives CASSSPRRGAGEQYF. The chain is built from TRBV27 and TRBJ2-5, with D tentatively TRBD1 (5 bases). Germline loops: CDR1 MNHEY, CDR2 SMNVEV (reference sequence). This CDR3 has 15 residues. The V end lost 4 bases, the J end lost 11 bases, and 23 bases lay between the germline ends.

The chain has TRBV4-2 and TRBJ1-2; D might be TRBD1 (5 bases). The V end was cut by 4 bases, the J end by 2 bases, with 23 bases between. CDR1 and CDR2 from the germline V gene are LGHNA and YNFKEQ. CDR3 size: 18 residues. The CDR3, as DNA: TGTGCCAGCAGCCGCGTCGGTCCGGCAGGGATCCAGAACTATGGCTACACCTTC. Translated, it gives CASSRVGPAGIQNYGYTF.

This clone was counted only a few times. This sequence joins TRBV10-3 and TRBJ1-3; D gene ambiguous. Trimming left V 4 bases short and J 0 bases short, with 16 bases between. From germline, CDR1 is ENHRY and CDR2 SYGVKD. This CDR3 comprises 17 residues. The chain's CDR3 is CAISAAPAFSSGNTIYF. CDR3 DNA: TGTGCCATCAGTGCTGCCCCCGCGTTTAGCTCTGGAAACACCATATATTTT.

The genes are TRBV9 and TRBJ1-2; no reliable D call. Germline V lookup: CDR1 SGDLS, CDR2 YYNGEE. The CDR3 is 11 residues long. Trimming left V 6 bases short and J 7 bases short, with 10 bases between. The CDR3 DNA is TGTGCCAGCACTGGGATGGGTGGCTACACCTTC. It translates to CASTGMGGYTF.

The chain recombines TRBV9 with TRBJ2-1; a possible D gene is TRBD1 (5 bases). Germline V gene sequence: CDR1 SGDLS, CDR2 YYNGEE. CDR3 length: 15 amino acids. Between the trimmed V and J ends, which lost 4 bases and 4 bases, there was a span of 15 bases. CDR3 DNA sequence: TGTGCCAGCAGCAACTCAGGGCACCGGTACAATGAGCAGTTCTTC. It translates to CASSNSGHRYNEQFF.

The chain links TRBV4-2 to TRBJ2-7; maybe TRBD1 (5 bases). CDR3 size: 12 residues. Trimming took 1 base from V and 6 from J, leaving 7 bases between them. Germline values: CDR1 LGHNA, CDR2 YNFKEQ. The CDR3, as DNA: TGTGCCAGCAGCCAAGCTAGGGGCGAGCAGTACTTC. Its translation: CASSQARGEQYF.

CDR3 nucleotide sequence: TGCGCCAGCAGCCAAGATTGGCAGCGCTCCTACGAGCAGTACTTC. Protein product: CASSQDWQRSYEQYF. The chain employs TRBV4-1 and TRBJ2-7, with D hard to call. The V and J ends lost 0 bases and 0 bases respectively, with 9 bases between them. Germline lookup yields CDR1 MGHRA and CDR2 YSYEKL. This CDR3 is 15 amino acids long.

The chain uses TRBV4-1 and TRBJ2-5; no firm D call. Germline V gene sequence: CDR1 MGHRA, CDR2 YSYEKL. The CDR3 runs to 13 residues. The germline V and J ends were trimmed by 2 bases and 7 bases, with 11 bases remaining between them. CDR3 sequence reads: CASSQHRLGTQYF. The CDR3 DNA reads TGCGCCAGCAGCCAACACCGGCTCGGGACCCAGTACTTC.

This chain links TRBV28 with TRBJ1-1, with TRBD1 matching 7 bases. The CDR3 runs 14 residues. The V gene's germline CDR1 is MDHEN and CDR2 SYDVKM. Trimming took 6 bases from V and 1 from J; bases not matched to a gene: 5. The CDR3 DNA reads TGTGCCAGCAGCTCGGGACAGAAGAACACTGAAGCTTTCTTT. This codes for CASSSGQKNTEAFF.